The T cell receptor beta chain under discussion was sequenced for a study of long-term antiretroviral therapy in people with HIV. Overall study context: The immediate-ART recommendation dates to 2015, and the earliest samples predate it by about a decade. Study outcomes and limitations: From about 2003 to 2018, blood was obtained, possibly while participants received older ART regimens. Post-ART diversity increased but stayed below transplant donor controls.

Comments on this clone: What it binds is not known.

The CDR3 is made up of 12 amino acids. Germline lookup yields CDR1 MNHEY and CDR2 SVGAGI. Between the trimmed V and J ends, which lost 10 bases and 3 bases, there was a span of 12 bases. Researchers ran immunoSEQ v3.0 at survey level. The sequencing target was roughly 40,000-55,000 T-cell genomes per sample. Clones were read by immunoSEQ multiplex PCR, and TCRdb kept only the in-frame ones, dropping some. The data show around 31,000 clones, with approximately 86% seen just once and under 9.5% held by the top ten. The rearrangement joins TRBV6-5 to TRBJ2-5; D might be TRBD2 (5 bases). This sequence originates from a man aged 45-65 years with HIV. The sequencing used unsorted PBMCs, collected about 5 years before starting antiretroviral therapy. Here the CDR3 DNA reads TGTGCCACCCGGCGGGCGGAAGAGACCCAGTACTTC. Protein sequence: CATRRAEETQYF.